A selection of T cell receptor beta chains follows, all from one sample in a study of cytomegalovirus exposure and HLA in healthy donors. Data came from immunoSEQ multiplex PCR; TCRdb stores just in-frame clones and leaves some out. This sample has some 150,000 clones, with roughly 80% found just once. The specimen was PBMCs. All receptors derive from a woman aged 25 to 45 in good health and CMV-seropositive. Both conserved end residues are part of each CDR3.

CDR3 length | J gene | V gene | CDR3 protein
16 | TRBJ1-6 | TRBV27 | CASSYRTGTVNSPLHF
15 | TRBJ1-1 | TRBV7-9 | CASSSTGAYGTEAFF
17 | TRBJ2-7 | TRBV5-5 | CASSLGWVTSESYEQYF
12 | TRBJ2-3 | TRBV7-9 | CASITDADTQYF
19 | TRBJ2-3 | TRBV5-1 | CASSLGLAGGNAGTDTQYF
15 | TRBJ2-7 | TRBV4-3 | CASSQVAESSYEQYF
16 | TRBJ2-2 | TRBV29-1 | CSVDMQGRGETGELFF
15 | TRBJ1-3 | TRBV4-1 | CASSQDRRLGGTIYF
15 | TRBJ1-2 | TRBV4-3 | CASSQASVRNYGYTF
16 | TRBJ1-6 | TRBV7-6 | CASSFLQGTVHSPLHF
15 | TRBJ2-3 | TRBV5-4 | CASSLAGTWGDTQYF
13 | TRBJ1-5 | TRBV5-6 | CAIGQGGGKPQHF
14 | TRBJ1-1 | TRBV7-3 | CASSLTTGSTEAFF
16 | TRBJ1-5 | TRBV10-2 | CASSESNIDRDRPQHF
13 | TRBJ2-1 | TRBV19 | CASSWGTGNEQFF
16 | TRBJ2-2 | TRBV9 | CASSVAASGGAGELFF
14 | TRBJ1-6 | TRBV7-3 | CASSLGQSNSPLHF
17 | TRBJ2-1 | TRBV5-4 | CASSALGPGQGDNEQFF
14 | TRBJ1-4 | TRBV7-2 | CASSSTRPPEKLFF
13 | TRBJ1-2 | TRBV30 | CAWGRKGADFPTF
14 | TRBJ2-5 | TRBV27 | CASSLWAGRETQYF